Listed here is a single T cell receptor (beta chain). In the original analysis: Using reference gene primer amplification, nucleated cell counts were estimated. Data came from immunoSEQ multiplex PCR; TCRdb stores just in-frame clones and leaves some out. The V and J calls and clone size are taken from that table; D and trimming were inferred from the DNA. The data contain hundreds of thousands of clones, 88% of them singletons. This sample stems from a study of blood T cell repertoires in COVID-19. Across the whole study: T cells, B-cell-depleted T cells, or PBMCs provided the cDNA or gDNA that served as material.

The CDR3 is 13 residues long. The V and J ends lost 2 bases and 5 bases respectively, with 10 bases between them. Germline V gene lookup returns CDR1 SGHNT and CDR2 YYREEE (reference sequence). The specimen sequenced was peripheral blood. The chain couples TRBV5-4 to TRBJ1-1; possibly TRBD1 for D (6 bases). This clonotype was obtained from a man aged 18 to 30 with active or convalescent COVID-19. The CDR3 loop is CASSLQGRTEAFF. CDR3 bases: TGTGCCAGCAGCTTACAGGGTAGGACTGAAGCTTTCTTT. The entire variable domain, with the rest obtained from reference TRBV5-4 and TRBJ1-1, is as follows: ETGVTQSPTHLIKTRGQQVTLRCSSQSGHNTVSWYQQALGQGPQFIFQYYREEENGRGNFPPRFSGLQFPNYSSELNVNALELDDSALYLCASSLQGRTEAFFGQGTRLTVV.